The 25 T cell receptor beta chains reported below all come from one sample, sequenced in a study of response to subunit inactivated influenza vaccine. MiXCR was run by TCRdb on the RT-PCR reads, yielding one entry per CDR3 protein. The repertoire holds about 520,000 distinct CDR3 sequences, with about 7.2% as singletons. This specimen was PBMCs from blood, taken less than 30 months after vaccination. The origin of the receptors is a man aged 45 to 70 who received an inactivated influenza vaccine.

This clonotype was detected a few times. Written as DNA, the CDR3 is TGTGCCAGCAGCCACCCCTGGCCTAGCGGGGGAGATTATGATACGCAGTATTTT. It codes for CASSHPWPSGGDYDTQYF. The chain joins TRBV11-2 to TRBJ2-3; 10 bases are shared with TRBD2. Germline CDR1 SGHAT, CDR2 FQNNGV. V lost 5 bases and J lost 6; bases outside the gene matches: 17. The CDR3 consists of 18 residues.

Ten or more counts support this clonotype. The rearrangement joins TRBV15 to TRBJ2-3; TRBD2 matches 10 bases. The CDR3 extends over 15 amino acids. The germline gives CDR1 LNHNV, CDR2 YYDKDF (reference sequence). The ends lost 0 bases at V and 7 bases at J; junction bases unmatched: 4. CDR3 nucleotide sequence: TGTGCCACCAGCAGAGATCAGCGGGAGGGATATACGCAGTATTTT. Residues: CATSRDQREGYTQYF.

In this sample, this clonotype turned up many times. The CDR3 reads CASSSGTGLGYEQYF. The CDR3 nucleotides are TGCGCCAGCAGCTCAGGGACAGGATTGGGCTACGAGCAGTACTTC. The chain joins TRBV5-1 to TRBJ2-7, with 8 bases matching TRBD1. Germline-derived CDR1 and CDR2 are SGHRS and YFSETQ. Losses at the gene ends were 3 bases for V and 3 bases for J; bases not matched to a gene: 8. The CDR3 length is 15 residues.

The V call is TRBV4-1, the J call TRBJ2-3; D possibly corresponds to TRBD2 (6 bases). Per germline, CDR1 MGHRA and CDR2 YSYEKL. CDR3 length: 16 residues. Trimming left V 4 bases short and J 4 bases short, with 18 bases between. The DNA for the CDR3 is TGCGCCAGCAGCCCCTCGGGGGTCTCCCTGGCAGATACGCAGTATTTT. It is translated as CASSPSGVSLADTQYF.

At least ten counts were recorded for this clonotype. J is TRBJ2-7 and V is TRBV20-1; no clear D. V dropped 0 bases and J dropped 0 bases, with 15 bases sitting between them. CDR3 size: 16 residues. Looked up from germline, CDR1 is DFQATT and CDR2 is SNEGSKA (reference sequence). CDR3 sequence: CSARDPARKLSYEQYF. CDR3 bases: TGCAGTGCTAGAGATCCCGCCCGGAAGCTCTCCTACGAGCAGTACTTC.

This clonotype was observed many times. J is TRBJ2-7 and V is TRBV7-6, with TRBD2 matching over 13 bases. Trimming removed 4 bases from V and 2 bases from J; junction bases left unmatched: 2. Per germline, CDR1 SGHVS and CDR2 FNYEAQ. The CDR3 consists of 15 residues. CDR3 region: CASSYGTSGAYEQYF. DNA of the CDR3: TGTGCCAGCAGCTATGGGACTAGCGGGGCCTACGAGCAGTACTTC.

A few counts support this clonotype. This sequence joins TRBV11-2 and TRBJ2-1, with D unclear. The germline V gene has CDR1 SGHAT and CDR2 FQNNGV. CDR3 length: 14 residues. V shed 4 bases and J shed 4 bases, with 11 bases lying between them. The CDR3 is CASSSVTDYNEQFF. The DNA for the CDR3 is TGTGCCAGCAGCTCAGTTACAGATTACAATGAGCAGTTCTTC.

The chain couples TRBV7-6 to TRBJ1-4, with TRBD1 matching 11 bases. CDR1 and CDR2 (germline): SGHVS, FNYEAQ. V trimming: 3 bases; J trimming: 10 bases; junction bases outside the gene matches: 4. CDR3 size: 14 residues. The CDR3 DNA reads as TGTGCCAGCAGCTTTGGGGACAGGGGGGGAAAACTGTTTTTT. Amino acid sequence: CASSFGDRGGKLFF.

The rearrangement uses TRBV7-2 and TRBJ1-6; D is uncertain. V was trimmed by 1 base and J by 7 bases, leaving 14 bases between them. Germline V gene lookup returns CDR1 SGHTA and CDR2 FQGNSA. This CDR3 region has 16 residues. The CDR3 DNA follows: TGTGCCAGCAGCTTAGGAGGTAGTCGCGGAAATTCACCCCTCCACTTT. The encoded protein is CASSLGGSRGNSPLHF.

Many counts were recorded for this clonotype. The chain employs TRBV10-2 and TRBJ1-6; D might be TRBD1 (5 bases). Deletions cut 7 bases from V and 7 bases from J, with 14 bases between. CDR3 size: 14 residues. Looked up from germline, CDR1 is WSHSY and CDR2 is SAAADI. The CDR3 nucleotides read TGCGCCAGCACCCAGCCAGGGTCCAATTCACCCCTCCACTTT. Translating it yields CASTQPGSNSPLHF.

The V gene is TRBV12-3 or TRBV12-4, the J gene TRBJ2-1; TRBD1 aligns across 10 bases. The CDR3 is 15 residues long. With 5 bases clipped from V and 8 bases from J, the junction kept 9 bases outside the gene matches. CDR3 nucleotides: TGTGCCAGCAGTCTAAGGACAGGGGGTGTCGATGAGCAGTTCTTC. Protein sequence: CASSLRTGGVDEQFF.

This clonotype showed up many times. V usage is TRBV7-2 and J usage is TRBJ2-7; D not certain. Germline V gene lookup returns CDR1 SGHTA and CDR2 FQGNSA. V lost 5 bases to trimming and J lost 0 bases, with 11 bases between them. The CDR3 spans 14 residues. CDR3 nucleotides: TGTGCCAGCAGCCTGTACTTGTACTCCTACGAGCAGTACTTC. Translation gives CASSLYLYSYEQYF.

This clonotype has only a few counts. The chain is built from TRBV7-2 and TRBJ1-5; a weak D match, TRBD1 (6 bases). The ends were cut back, 5 bases at V and 5 bases at J, with 10 bases in the middle. The V gene's germline CDR1 is SGHTA and CDR2 FQGNSA. The length of the CDR3 is 13 residues. CDR3 loop: CASSRGKDQPQHF. The CDR3 nucleotides are TGTGCCAGCAGCAGGGGGAAGGATCAGCCCCAGCATTTT.

This clonotype was recorded many times. This rearrangement joins TRBV4-3 to TRBJ2-7; the match to TRBD2 covers 9 bases. The CDR3 extends over 13 amino acids. The germline V gene encodes CDR1 LGHNA and CDR2 YSLEER. V was pared by 5 bases and J by 5 bases, with 4 bases of the junction left unmatched. CDR3 DNA: TGCGCCAGCAGCTACATAGCGGGAGACGAGCAGTACTTC. Protein product: CASSYIAGDEQYF.

This clonotype was observed at least ten times. The V and J genes are TRBV28 and TRBJ2-7, with unresolved D. The V gene lost 9 bases and the J gene lost 11 bases, with 29 bases spanning the gap. Germline V gene data show CDR1 as MDHEN and CDR2 as SYDVKM. This CDR3 is 15 amino acids long. CDR3 bases: TGTGCCAGGAACTTGGGCGTAGTTAAGCTCCGAGTGGAGTACTTC. Translation: CARNLGVVKLRVEYF.

This clonotype has just a few counts. The V gene is TRBV6-1, the J gene TRBJ2-1; 8 bases fit TRBD2. The CDR3 is 14 amino acids. Per germline, CDR1 MNHNS and CDR2 SASEGT. V was clipped by 11 bases and J by 7 bases; unmatched bases: 13. CDR3: CAASAGAYLNEQFF. The CDR3 nucleotides are TGTGCCGCCTCAGCGGGGGCATACCTAAATGAGCAGTTCTTC.

V gene TRBV6-2 or TRBV6-3 combines with J gene TRBJ2-5; D unclear. The CDR3 consists of 11 residues. V shed 6 bases and J shed 5 bases, with 7 bases lying between them. Germline V gene sequence: CDR1 MNHEY, CDR2 SVGEGT. The CDR3 nucleotides read TGTGCCAGCAGCAAAGGGGAGACCCAGTACTTC. Translating gives CASSKGETQYF.

This clonotype was counted between two and nine times. V and J are TRBV5-5 and TRBJ2-7, with unresolved D. Germline V CDR1 and CDR2: SGHKS, YYEKEE (reference sequence). The V gene lost 4 bases and the J gene lost 3 bases, with 5 bases spanning the gap. The CDR3 has 11 amino acids. This CDR3 is CASSVDYEQYF. The CDR3 nucleotides are TGTGCCAGCAGCGTCGACTACGAGCAGTACTTC. Together with reference TRBV5-5 and TRBJ2-7, the CDR3 gives the full variable domain: DAGVTQSPTHLIKTRGQQVTLRCSPISGHKSVSWYQQVLGQGPQFIFQYYEKEERGRGNFPDRFSARQFPNYSSELNVNALLLGDSALYLCASSVDYEQYFGPGTRLTVT.

The chain links TRBV4-3 to TRBJ1-2; D unclear. The CDR3 is 15 amino acids. Germline CDR1 reads LGHNA; CDR2 reads YSLEER. The ends were cut back, 1 base at V and 4 bases at J, with 13 bases in the middle. The CDR3 coding sequence is TGCGCCAGCAGCCAAGGAAGGGAGAGGACCTATGGCTACACCTTC. Its protein product is CASSQGRERTYGYTF.

CDR3 loop: CASSSVGVGLNQPQHF. The CDR3 nucleotides read TGTGCCAGCAGTTCAGTAGGGGTAGGCCTCAATCAGCCCCAGCATTTT. The chain is built from TRBV12-3 or TRBV12-4 and TRBJ1-5; possible D gene TRBD1, 5 bases. Trimming removed 4 bases from V and 3 bases from J, with 16 bases in between. This CDR3 has 16 residues.

This clonotype was seen repeatedly, ten times or more. The rearrangement uses TRBV11-2 and TRBJ2-7, with D unclear. Germline V gene lookup returns CDR1 SGHAT and CDR2 FQNNGV. This CDR3 is 13 amino acids long. Trimming took 3 bases from V and 6 from J, leaving 12 bases between them. The CDR3 DNA reads TGTGCCAGCAGCTTCATCATTGGTCGCGAGCAGTACTTC. Amino acids: CASSFIIGREQYF.

This clonotype occurred a few times. This chain uses TRBV20-1 with TRBJ2-7, with D possibly TRBD2 on 6 matching bases. Germline loops: CDR1 DFQATT, CDR2 SNEGSKA (reference sequence). The CDR3 covers 14 residues. V shed 4 bases and J shed 2 bases, with 15 bases lying between them. The CDR3 protein is CSATYRDSTYEQYF. Here the CDR3 DNA reads TGCAGTGCTACCTACCGGGACTCCACCTACGAGCAGTACTTC.

This clonotype was found many times. CDR3 DNA sequence: TGCAGCGTTTTAAGGTCCGGACAGGGTGGCGAGCAGTACTTC. This codes for CSVLRSGQGGEQYF. The V gene is TRBV29-1, the J gene TRBJ2-7; 8 bases align to TRBD1. Germline lookup yields CDR1 SQVTM and CDR2 ANQGSEA. The CDR3 runs to 14 residues. V shed 5 bases, J shed 6 bases, and the junction held 12 bases outside the gene matches.

V is TRBV20-1 and J is TRBJ2-5; D gene ambiguous. Trimming left V 5 bases short and J 5 bases short, with 15 bases between. The germline V gene has CDR1 DFQATT and CDR2 SNEGSKA (reference sequence). This CDR3 is built from 13 residues. The CDR3 DNA is TGCAGTGCTTTAAACGGTCCGAAGGAGACCCAGTACTTC. It is translated as CSALNGPKETQYF.

Only a few counts were recorded for this clonotype. V is TRBV20-1 and J is TRBJ2-1; no clear D gene. Germline V gene sequence: CDR1 DFQATT, CDR2 SNEGSKA (reference sequence). The CDR3 length is 14 residues. Trimming removed 3 bases at V and 7 bases at J, with 16 bases between. Written as DNA, the CDR3 is TGCAGTGCTAGTTTGTCCAGTCGGCAAAATGAGCAGTTCTTC. It specifies CSASLSSRQNEQFF.